Below are 12 T cell receptor beta chains sequenced from a single sample in a study of T cells in Graves' hyperthyroidism and ophthalmopathy. Authors of the study amplified TCR beta CDR3 regions from RNA transcripts. Researchers ran a first-round RT-PCR on the TCR CDR3 using the HTBI primer set. TCRdb re-derived calls from the multiplex PCR reads in MiXCR, one entry per CDR3 protein. The sample shows 150,000 or so distinct CDR3 sequences, over 8% of them seen only once. Sequencing was done on a sample of blood. The receptors originated from a woman between 18 and 29 years old with Graves' hyperthyroidism that later progressed to Graves' ophthalmopathy.

V usage is TRBV5-6 and J usage is TRBJ2-7, with D hard to call. The CDR3 consists of 12 residues. Germline V gives CDR1 SGHDT, CDR2 YYEEEE. Trimming stripped 4 bases from V and 5 bases from J, with 10 bases between. Here the CDR3 reads CASSAGPDEQYF. DNA of the CDR3: TGTGCCAGCAGCGCCGGACCGGACGAGCAGTACTTC.

This clonotype was picked up many times. The chain carries TRBV18 and TRBJ1-1; 7 positions match TRBD1. Germline CDR1 and CDR2: KGHSH and LQKENI. This CDR3 has 14 residues. Trimming cost V 7 bases and J 4 bases; bases outside gene matches: 9. The CDR3 loop reads CASFQGGGSTEAFF. As DNA, the CDR3 is TGTGCCAGCTTCCAGGGGGGCGGGAGCACTGAAGCTTTCTTT.

The table lists this clonotype with many counts. The V gene is TRBV12-3 or TRBV12-4, the J gene TRBJ1-1; D gene unclear. The CDR3 length is 14 residues. Trimming left V 3 bases short and J 1 base short, with 9 bases between. Here the CDR3 DNA reads TGTGCCAGCAGTTTGGTCGGGAAGAACACTGAAGCTTTCTTT. It codes for CASSLVGKNTEAFF.

In this sample, this clonotype turned up many times. V gene TRBV12-3 or TRBV12-4 combines with J gene TRBJ1-1, with 7 bases that match TRBD1. The CDR3 length is 13 residues. Germline trimming cut 1 base from V and 6 bases from J; bases unmatched to any gene: 2. The CDR3: CASSLEGGSEAFF. The CDR3 DNA reads as TGTGCCAGCAGTTTAGAAGGGGGCTCTGAAGCTTTCTTT.

The genes are TRBV7-3 and TRBJ2-1; D may match TRBD1 or TRBD2 (5 bases each). Germline CDR1 reads SGHTA; CDR2 reads FQGTGA. The ends were cut back, 2 bases at V and 9 bases at J, with 11 bases in the middle. This CDR3 has 13 residues. In DNA form, the CDR3 reads TGTGCCAGCAGCTTATGGGCTGGGGGTGAGCAGTTCTTC. It translates to CASSLWAGGEQFF.

This clonotype appeared many times. V gene TRBV6-1 combines with J gene TRBJ2-2; 7 bases line up with TRBD1. The CDR3 totals 15 residues. Germline CDR1 reads MNHNS; CDR2 reads SASEGT. V was clipped by 7 bases and J by 1 base; unmatched bases: 6. The CDR3 bases are TGTGCCAGCATGAAGAGGGGGCTGAACACCGGGGAGCTGTTTTTT. It encodes CASMKRGLNTGELFF.

This clonotype showed up just a few times. This rearrangement joins TRBV5-6 to TRBJ2-7; D unclear. This CDR3 contains 13 residues. The germline V and J ends were trimmed by 4 bases and 1 base, with 9 bases remaining between them. The germline V gene has CDR1 SGHDT and CDR2 YYEEEE. The CDR3 DNA follows: TGTGCCAGCAGCCGGCTGATTTCCTACGAGCAGTACTTC. Protein product: CASSRLISYEQYF.

This clonotype showed up many times. The V and J genes are TRBV29-1 and TRBJ2-1; possibly TRBD2 for D (6 bases). CDR1 is SQVTM and CDR2 is ANQGSEA in the germline V gene. This CDR3 has 15 amino acids. V lost 3 bases and J 5 bases, leaving 17 bases between the germline ends. The CDR3 DNA is TGCAGCGTTGACGGGAGAGGAATGAACAACAATGAGCAGTTCTTC. Translated, it gives CSVDGRGMNNNEQFF.

This clonotype came up many times. This chain joins TRBV29-1 and TRBJ1-2, with D unresolved. The length of the CDR3 is 11 residues. Deletions cut 4 bases from V and 4 bases from J, with 7 bases between. Germline loops: CDR1 SQVTM, CDR2 ANQGSEA. The CDR3 region is CSVGGAYGYTF. The DNA for the CDR3 is TGCAGCGTTGGAGGTGCCTATGGCTACACCTTC.

This clonotype was detected only a few times. It may be a read error: a sequence one base away is much more abundant. This chain uses TRBV7-6 with TRBJ2-1; D uncertain. This CDR3 comprises 13 residues. V dropped 3 bases and J dropped 3 bases, with 6 bases sitting between them. Germline CDR1 is SGHVS and CDR2 is FNYEAQ. Here the CDR3 DNA reads TGTGCCAGCAGCTTGGGCAACTACAATGAGCAGTTCTTC. As protein: CASSLGNYNEQFF. Drawing the rest from reference TRBV7-6 and TRBJ2-1, the complete variable domain is GAGVSQSPRYKVTKRGQDVALRCDPISGHVSLYWYRQALGQGPEFLTYFNYEAQQDKSGLPNDRFSAERPEGSISTLTIQRTEQRDSAMYRCASSLGNYNEQFFGPGTRLTVL.

Ten or more counts support this clonotype. The chain employs TRBV7-2 and TRBJ2-5; perhaps TRBD2 as D (6 bases). Between the trimmed V and J ends, which lost 2 bases and 2 bases, there was a span of 15 bases. CDR3 length equals 16 residues. The V gene's germline CDR1 is SGHTA and CDR2 FQGNSA. DNA of the CDR3: TGTGCCAGCAGCTTACTTGGGGCCGCGGGACAAGAGACCCAGTACTTC. As protein: CASSLLGAAGQETQYF.

This clonotype was detected ten times or more. J is TRBJ2-7 and V is TRBV20-1, with TRBD2 identical over 7 bases. The junction had 3 bases not matched to a gene; V was cut back by 1 base and J by 3 bases. The CDR3 loop spans 13 amino acids. Per the germline V gene, CDR1 is DFQATT and CDR2 is SNEGSKA (reference sequence). The CDR3, as DNA: TGCAGTGCTAGAGGTCTAGCGGACTACGAGCAGTACTTC. Its translation is CSARGLADYEQYF.